A selection of T cell receptor beta chains follows, all from one sample in a study of cytomegalovirus exposure and HLA in healthy donors. The assay was immunoSEQ multiplex PCR, and TCRdb's table has in-frame clones only and misses some. The sample shows approximately 59,000 clones, 68% of them seen only once. Sequencing was performed on PBMCs. Every receptor here comes from a man aged 40-49 years in good health and CMV-seropositive. Both conserved end residues are part of each CDR3. The order of the fields is clone size, V gene, J gene, CDR3 length, D gene, CDR3 protein, CDR3 DNA. D genes are given only for firm matches. A clone size is listed for some rows: how often the clone was seen (once, few, many), or a class if it is expanded.

NA,TRBV4-1,TRBJ2-5,14,TRBD1,CASSQGDRQETQYF,TGCGCCAGCAGCCAAGGGGACAGGCAAGAGACCCAGTACTTC
NA,TRBV6-5,TRBJ1-5,13,NA,CASSYSTGQPQHF,TGTGCCAGCAGTTACTCGACGGGGCAGCCCCAGCATTTT
NA,TRBV14,TRBJ2-1,16,NA,CASSSSRQGRANEQFF,TGTGCCAGCAGCTCCTCAAGACAGGGGAGGGCTAATGAGCAGTTCTTC
NA,TRBV20-1,TRBJ2-5,11,NA,CSSGEQETQYF,TGCAGTTCCGGGGAGCAAGAGACCCAGTACTTC
NA,TRBV4-3,TRBJ1-1,19,TRBD1,CASSQDLTGTGPGNTEAFF,TGCGCCAGCAGCCAAGACCTGACCGGGACAGGGCCCGGGAACACTGAAGCTTTCTTT
NA,TRBV7-9,TRBJ2-7,14,NA,CASVRQASSYEQYF,TGTGCCAGCGTAAGACAGGCCAGTTCCTACGAGCAGTACTTC
NA,TRBV6-5,TRBJ1-1,15,NA,CAALILGHPHTEAFF,TGTGCCGCCCTAATCTTGGGACACCCACACACTGAAGCTTTCTTT
NA,TRBV10-3,TRBJ1-5,16,TRBD1,CAIAEGRQGSNQPQHF,TGTGCCATCGCGGAGGGGAGACAGGGGAGCAATCAGCCCCAGCATTTT
NA,TRBV5-1,TRBJ1-4,14,TRBD1,CASRFGQGREKLFF,TGCGCCAGCAGATTTGGACAGGGTAGGGAAAAACTGTTTTTT
NA,TRBV6-1,TRBJ2-3,16,TRBD1,CASSEAQGVSTDTQYF,TGTGCCAGCAGTGAAGCCCAGGGGGTTAGCACAGATACGCAGTATTTT
NA,TRBV4-1,TRBJ2-7,16,TRBD2,CASSQEGLAGFYEQYF,TGCGCCAGCAGCCAAGAAGGGTTAGCGGGGTTCTACGAGCAGTACTTC
NA,TRBV9,TRBJ1-1,14,NA,CASSVGDRPTEAFF,TGTGCCAGCAGCGTAGGAGACAGGCCCACTGAAGCTTTCTTT
NA,TRBV5-5,TRBJ2-2,16,NA,CASSLGPALNTGELFF,TGTGCCAGCAGCTTGGGCCCAGCGTTGAACACCGGGGAGCTGTTTTTT
once,TRBV7-8,TRBJ1-1,12,NA,CASILGGTEAFF,TGTGCCAGCATCCTGGGGGGGACTGAAGCTTTCTTT